This T cell receptor (beta chain) was found in a study of T cell changes during pregnancy in multiple sclerosis. Trimming shortened V by 3 bases and J by 5 bases, and 8 bases separated the two germline ends. Germline V gene data show CDR1 as SGHTA and CDR2 as FQGNSA. The CDR3 has 13 residues. Repertoires were generated with immunoSEQ multiplex PCR, while TCRdb's copy carries only in-frame clones and drops some. The sample holds 70,000 to 100,000 clones; approximately 92% are singletons and the top ten take roughly 1%. The source is a female donor with multiple sclerosis, enrolled in a pregnancy study. The chain links TRBV7-2 to TRBJ1-5; D remains unclear. Source: peripheral blood, taken in the first trimester of pregnancy. The CDR3 region is CASSFQVHQPQHF. In DNA, the CDR3 is TGTGCCAGCAGCTTTCAGGTTCATCAGCCCCAGCATTTT.